This paragraph covers one T cell receptor (beta chain) sequence. Libraries were prepared by immunoSEQ multiplex PCR; TCRdb keeps only in-frame clonotypes and omits some of them. Among under 300,000 clones listed, approximately 86% were seen once. V was shortened by 4 bases and J by 2 bases, with 12 bases between the two germline ends. Germline CDR1 SGHRS, CDR2 YFSETQ. There are 14 residues in the CDR3. This sample stems from a study of blood T cell repertoires in COVID-19. The specimen was peripheral blood. This chain links TRBV5-1 with TRBJ1-2; perhaps TRBD1 as D (6 bases). The TCR sequence derives from a woman older than 75 with active or convalescent COVID-19. CDR3 nucleotides: TGCGCCAGCAGCCCCGGGGGGGGCAACTATGGCTACACCTTC. It codes for CASSPGGGNYGYTF.